This section outlines one TCR beta chain sequence together with its context. Its cognate antigen is unknown. UMI-labeled 5' RACE yielded the TCR beta libraries. In the authors' methods: Functional CDR3 beta clonotypes numbered about 2,900 to 18,000 per TCR beta library. TCRdb re-called the 5' RACE reads; every CDR3 protein appears as one record, without DNA. The V and J calls and clone size are TCRdb's, not the authors'. Its listing shows 15,000 to 20,000 distinct CDR3 sequences. This entry comes from a study of human CD8 memory T cell subsets. Study-wide findings and caveats: T cell repertoires from the stem-like memory and precursor exhausted subsets showed minimal mutual overlap.

The sample comprised CD8+ stem-like memory T cells (TSCM and TCM) sorted from PBMCs. As for subset: stem-like memory CD8 T cells (TSTEM), CCR7+ PD-1- TIGIT-. The sequence was obtained from a human donor in good health.

The CDR3 sequence: CASSIGTGETYEQYF. The gene calls are TRBV19 and TRBJ2-7; absent DNA, TCRdb's TRBD1 call cannot be checked. Germline-derived CDR1 and CDR2 are LNHDA and SQIVND (reference sequence). The CDR3 extends over 15 amino acids.